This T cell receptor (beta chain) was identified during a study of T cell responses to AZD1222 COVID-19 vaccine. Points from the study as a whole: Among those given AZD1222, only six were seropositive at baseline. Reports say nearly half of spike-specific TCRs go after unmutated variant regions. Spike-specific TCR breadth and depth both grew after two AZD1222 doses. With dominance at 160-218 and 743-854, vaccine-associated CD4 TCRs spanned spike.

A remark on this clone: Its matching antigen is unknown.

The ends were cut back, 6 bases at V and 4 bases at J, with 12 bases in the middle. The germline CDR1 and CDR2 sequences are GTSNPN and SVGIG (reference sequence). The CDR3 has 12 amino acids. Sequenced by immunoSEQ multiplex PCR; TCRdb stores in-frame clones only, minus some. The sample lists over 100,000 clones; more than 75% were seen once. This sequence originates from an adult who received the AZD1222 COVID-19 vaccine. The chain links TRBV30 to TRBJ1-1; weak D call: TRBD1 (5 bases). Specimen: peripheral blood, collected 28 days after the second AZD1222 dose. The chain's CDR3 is CACSGSGTEAFF. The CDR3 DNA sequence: TGTGCCTGCTCAGGGAGTGGCACTGAAGCTTTCTTT.